A selection of T cell receptor beta chains follows, all from one sample in a study of T cell responses to AZD1222 COVID-19 vaccine. The method was immunoSEQ multiplex PCR; TCRdb's version includes in-frame clones alone and lacks a portion of them. The profile shows fewer than 85,000 clones, about 85% of them singletons. Sequencing used peripheral blood, obtained 28 days after the second AZD1222 dose. Receptors originate from an adult who received the AZD1222 COVID-19 vaccine. Both conserved end residues are part of each CDR3. A D gene is named only where the DNA matches it firmly. Size tells how often a clone was seen (once, few, many) or the class of an expanded clone, and some rows leave it out.

TGTGCCAGCAGCTCTGCTCGGCAGTCCTTACTCTATGGCTACACCTTC | CASSSARQSLLYGYTF | TRBJ1-2 | TRBV7-9 | - | -
TGTGCCAGTAAACAGGGGTTTTGGACAGATACGCAGTATTTT | CASKQGFWTDTQYF | TRBJ2-3 | TRBV6-4 | - | TRBD1
TGTGCCAGCAGCTTAAACCCGCACGACCGCTATGGCTACACCTTC | CASSLNPHDRYGYTF | TRBJ1-2 | TRBV7-8 | few | -
TGTGCCAGCAGCCTTAGGTTTGCTGAAGCTTTCTTT | CASSLRFAEAFF | TRBJ1-1 | TRBV12-3/TRBV12-4 | - | -
TGCGCCAGCATTATACAGTCAACTAATGAAAAACTGTTTTTT | CASIIQSTNEKLFF | TRBJ1-4 | TRBV10-1 | - | -
TGTGCCAGCTCACCACCCGGACCGGGGGGCGCGTACAATGAGCAGTTCTTC | CASSPPGPGGAYNEQFF | TRBJ2-1 | TRBV18 | - | -
TGTGCTAGCAGCTTGACTAGCGGGAGTTATGAGCAGTTCTTC | CASSLTSGSYEQFF | TRBJ2-1 | TRBV7-7 | - | TRBD2
TGTGCCAGCACCGACAGTCTGGTAGCCAAAAACATTCAGTACTTC | CASTDSLVAKNIQYF | TRBJ2-4 | TRBV18 | - | -
TGTGCCAGCAGCCAGCAGGGGTCAATTACTGAAGCTTTCTTT | CASSQQGSITEAFF | TRBJ1-1 | TRBV14 | - | -
TGCCCCCCCTGGGGAAACTCCTACAATGAGCAGTTCTTC | CPPWGNSYNEQFF | TRBJ2-1 | TRBV1 | - | -
TGTGCCAGCAGGCCAGCGGGGAGCTCCTACAATGAGCAGTTCTTC | CASRPAGSSYNEQFF | TRBJ2-1 | TRBV7-2 | - | TRBD2
TGTGCCAGCAGCCAACTAGCGGGAGGCACCGGGGAGCTGTTTTTT | CASSQLAGGTGELFF | TRBJ2-2 | TRBV3-1/TRBV3-2 | - | TRBD2
TGCGCCAGCAGCCACTTCTGGACAGGGCAGACCGGGGAGCTGTTTTTT | CASSHFWTGQTGELFF | TRBJ2-2 | TRBV4-3 | once | TRBD1
TGTGCCAGTAGTATAGGCGGATATCAGCCCCAGCATTTT | CASSIGGYQPQHF | TRBJ1-5 | TRBV19 | - | -
TGTGCCAGCTCTAGGGACGGAACTAATGAAAAACTGTTTTTT | CASSRDGTNEKLFF | TRBJ1-4 | TRBV18 | - | -
TGTGCCAGCACCCCCCCGGGACAGGGTTATAAAGGGCAGTACTTC | CASTPPGQGYKGQYF | TRBJ2-7 | TRBV6-2/TRBV6-3 | - | TRBD1
TGTGCCAGCAGCCCTCAGCCGAGCACAGATACGCAGTATTTT | CASSPQPSTDTQYF | TRBJ2-3 | TRBV9 | - | -
TGTGCCAGCAGCCAACCCAGACTAGCGGGAACCTCCTACGAGCAGTACTTC | CASSQPRLAGTSYEQYF | TRBJ2-7 | TRBV3-1/TRBV3-2 | - | TRBD2
TGCGCCAGCAGCTCCCCCAGGGGGCGGGGGCAAGAGACCCAGTACTTC | CASSSPRGRGQETQYF | TRBJ2-5 | TRBV5-1 | - | -
TGTGCCACCAGCCCCAGGAGTAGCGGGAGAGGGTCCTACAATGAGCAGTTCTTC | CATSPRSSGRGSYNEQFF | TRBJ2-1 | TRBV15 | - | TRBD2
TGTGCCAGTAGTCACGTCCCGGGACAGGGGGCATCTCAGCCCCAGCATTTT | CASSHVPGQGASQPQHF | TRBJ1-5 | TRBV19 | - | TRBD1
TGTGCCAGCAGCTTAGCGGGGGTAGGCTACACCTTC | CASSLAGVGYTF | TRBJ1-2 | TRBV7-2 | - | -
TGTGCCAGTAGCCTTCCGTCGAAACCGAGGGACACTGAAGCTTTCTTT | CASSLPSKPRDTEAFF | TRBJ1-1 | TRBV19 | - | -
TGTGCCAGCAGTGAGGAGGGGGCTGAAAAACTGTTTTTT | CASSEEGAEKLFF | TRBJ1-4 | TRBV27 | - | TRBD1
TGCGCCAGCAAGTGGACTAGCGGAGCAACAGATACGCAGTATTTT | CASKWTSGATDTQYF | TRBJ2-3 | TRBV10-2 | once | TRBD2
TGTGCCATCACCGCCGGGGGCGGAGATACGCAGTATTTT | CAITAGGGDTQYF | TRBJ2-3 | TRBV10-3 | - | -
TGTGCCAGCAGCTTAGCAGGAGATGGCTACAATGAGCAGTTCTTC | CASSLAGDGYNEQFF | TRBJ2-1 | TRBV7-3 | - | -
TGTGCCAGCAGCTGGCGTCGGGTCCAAGACGAGCAGTACTTC | CASSWRRVQDEQYF | TRBJ2-7 | TRBV7-2 | - | -
TGTGCCAGCAGCTCTAAGAAGTGGGAGACCCAGTACTTC | CASSSKKWETQYF | TRBJ2-5 | TRBV7-2 | - | -
TGTGCCAGTAGTATTGTACGGGATAATTCACCCCTCCACTTT | CASSIVRDNSPLHF | TRBJ1-6 | TRBV19 | - | -
TGTGCCAGCAGTTGGGATGGGACAGGGGGCCAATTACTAGCCAAAAACATTCAGTACTTC | CASSWDGTGGQLLAKNIQYF | TRBJ2-4 | TRBV28 | - | TRBD1
TGCGCCAGCAGCCCCAGGGATACTGAAAAACTGTTTTTT | CASSPRDTEKLFF | TRBJ1-4 | TRBV5-1 | - | -
TGTGCCAGCAGTTCTCCCGACAGGAGGTATGGCTACACCTTC | CASSSPDRRYGYTF | TRBJ1-2 | TRBV6-5 | - | -
TGTGCCATCACAATTAGCGGGGGGAATGAGCAGTTCTTC | CAITISGGNEQFF | TRBJ2-1 | TRBV10-3 | - | TRBD2
TGTGCCAGCAGCAAGACCCGGGGAAAGGGGACGACTGAAGCTTTCTTT | CASSKTRGKGTTEAFF | TRBJ1-1 | TRBV7-9 | - | -
TGTGCCATCAAGACCCGGGACACCACCTACGAGCAGTACTTC | CAIKTRDTTYEQYF | TRBJ2-7 | TRBV10-3 | - | -
TGTGCCAGCAGCTCGGACTTCAGCTCCTACAATGAGCAGTTCTTC | CASSSDFSSYNEQFF | TRBJ2-1 | TRBV7-9 | - | -
TGTGCCAGTAGTATGGGGACAGGGGACCCCCTCCACTTT | CASSMGTGDPLHF | TRBJ1-6 | TRBV19 | - | TRBD1
TGTGCCAGCAGTTTTCTTGGGACTGAAGCTTTCTTT | CASSFLGTEAFF | TRBJ1-1 | TRBV12-3/TRBV12-4 | - | -
TGCGCCAGCAGCCAGGGCGCCGGGCGATTGAACACTGAAGCTTTCTTT | CASSQGAGRLNTEAFF | TRBJ1-1 | TRBV4-1 | - | -
TGTGCCAGCGGGAGACAGCTGAACACTGAAGCTTTCTTT | CASGRQLNTEAFF | TRBJ1-1 | TRBV6-5 | - | -
TGTGCCAGTAGTATAGTCCTTAGCAATCAGCCCCAGCATTTT | CASSIVLSNQPQHF | TRBJ1-5 | TRBV19 | - | -
TGTGCCAGCAGCGTAGACCTAGCGGGAGCCAAAAGGGGCACTGAGCAGTTCTTC | CASSVDLAGAKRGTEQFF | TRBJ2-1 | TRBV9 | - | TRBD2
TGTGCCAGCAGTCGACAGGGCTCTGGAAACACCATATATTTT | CASSRQGSGNTIYF | TRBJ1-3 | TRBV6-5 | - | TRBD1
TGTGCCAGCAGCTTAGCGGCAAATCAGCCCCAGCATTTT | CASSLAANQPQHF | TRBJ1-5 | TRBV7-6 | - | -
TGCGCCAGCAGCTTGGAAGGGTTATGGAATCAGCCCCAGCATTTT | CASSLEGLWNQPQHF | TRBJ1-5 | TRBV5-1 | - | -
TGTGCCAGCAGTTACGAGTCTGGCGGGACGACTAGCACAGATACGCAGTATTTT | CASSYESGGTTSTDTQYF | TRBJ2-3 | TRBV6-2/TRBV6-3 | - | -
TGTGCCAGTAAGGCGGAGGCAGGCAACACTGAAGCTTTCTTT | CASKAEAGNTEAFF | TRBJ1-1 | TRBV19 | - | -